A selection of T cell receptor beta chains follows, all from one sample in a study of blood T cell repertoires in COVID-19. TCRdb's copy holds only in-frame clones and misses some; the assay was immunoSEQ multiplex PCR. There are around 180,000 clones in the sample; about 74% occur only once, and around 3% lies in the top ten. Source material: peripheral blood. Source of these receptors: a woman of 80 years or more with acute or convalescent COVID-19. CDR3s include the opening cysteine and the closing phenylalanine or tryptophan. A D gene is named only where the DNA matches it firmly. Clone size is shown for a subset of rows, as once, few, many or a class of expanded clone.

clone_size j_call v_call d_call cdr3_nt cdr3_aa
. TRBJ1-1 TRBV19 . TGTGCCAGTAGTATAGGGCAGCTCGGGATGAACACTGAAGCTTTCTTT CASSIGQLGMNTEAFF
few TRBJ1-1 TRBV19 TRBD1 TGTGCCAGTAGTATCGCGGGGGGACAGGGTGCGACGAACACTGAAGCTTTCTTT CASSIAGGQGATNTEAFF
once TRBJ1-1 TRBV28 . TGTGCCAGCAGGCTGGAGATCACTGAAGCTTTCTTT CASRLEITEAFF
. TRBJ1-2 TRBV5-1 TRBD1 TGCGCCAGCAGCAAGGGACAGGGGGACTATGGCTACACCTTC CASSKGQGDYGYTF
. TRBJ2-1 TRBV12-5 . TGTGCTAGTGGTACAATTGGGGGACTCCTTGATAGCTCCTACAATGAGCAGTTCTTC CASGTIGGLLDSSYNEQFF
. TRBJ1-6 TRBV5-1 . TGCGCCAGCAGCTTGGAGGGAGCAGGCCGATCTTTCTCCTATAATTCACCCCTCCACTTT CASSLEGAGRSFSYNSPLHF
once TRBJ2-7 TRBV6-2/TRBV6-3 . TGTGCCAGCAGTTACAGGACAGACACGGAGCAGTACTTC CASSYRTDTEQYF
. TRBJ2-5 TRBV6-2/TRBV6-3 . TGTGCCAGCAGTTACAGGGACTGGTACCAAGAGACCCAGTACTTC CASSYRDWYQETQYF
. TRBJ1-3 TRBV9 TRBD1 TGTGCCAGCAGCGGACAGGGAGGAAACACCATATATTTT CASSGQGGNTIYF
. TRBJ2-7 TRBV7-9 . TGTGCCAGCAGCTTAAGCCCCCCGAGGGACGAGCAGTACTTC CASSLSPPRDEQYF
. TRBJ2-1 TRBV9 . TGTGCCAGCAGCGTAGGGAGTTCGAACAATGAGCAGTTCTTC CASSVGSSNNEQFF
. TRBJ2-7 TRBV19 TRBD1 TGTGCCAGTGGCTTGAGGACAGGGGCCGAGCAGTACTTC CASGLRTGAEQYF
. TRBJ2-1 TRBV29-1 TRBD2 TGCAGCGTTGGCCGGAGCGGGGACTACAATGAGCAGTTCTTC CSVGRSGDYNEQFF
few TRBJ2-7 TRBV2 . TGTGCCAGCACTGAACAGGGAACAGACTACGAGCAGTACTTC CASTEQGTDYEQYF
once TRBJ1-4 TRBV28 TRBD1 TGTGCCAGCAGATCCGGACAGGTTCGAAATGAAAAACTGTTTTTT CASRSGQVRNEKLFF
. TRBJ2-1 TRBV10-2 TRBD2 TGCGCCAGCGGGACTAGCGGTTACAATGAGCAGTTCTTC CASGTSGYNEQFF
. TRBJ2-5 TRBV5-1 . TGCGCCAGCAGCTTGGGACAGCCTGGAGAGACCCAGTACTTC CASSLGQPGETQYF
. TRBJ2-2 TRBV6-5 . TGTGCCAGCATGCAGTACCTTAACACCGGGGAGCTGTTTTTT CASMQYLNTGELFF
. TRBJ1-1 TRBV7-2 . TGTGCCAGCAGCTGGTACATGAACACTGAAGCTTTCTTT CASSWYMNTEAFF
. TRBJ1-1 TRBV6-5 TRBD1 TGTGCCAGCTGTCCCGCACAGGGGTTCGCTGAAGCTTTCTTT CASCPAQGFAEAFF
. TRBJ2-2 TRBV25-1 TRBD1 TGTGCCAGCAGTGCCGGGACAGGGAACACCGGGGAGCTGTTTTTT CASSAGTGNTGELFF
. TRBJ1-5 TRBV19 . TGTGCCAGTAGGCGGGAGCTAAATCAGCCCCAGCATTTT CASRRELNQPQHF
. TRBJ1-1 TRBV23-1 TRBD1 TGCGCCAGCAGTCAACGAACAGGGGGGGAGAACACTGAAGCTTTCTTT CASSQRTGGENTEAFF
. TRBJ2-5 TRBV9 . TGTGCCAGCAGCGTAGGCGGGGCTCAAGAGACCCAGTACTTC CASSVGGAQETQYF
. TRBJ2-5 TRBV30 . TGTGCCTGGAGCCCGTTAAGGGGCTTCCAAGAGACCCAGTACTTC CAWSPLRGFQETQYF
. TRBJ2-1 TRBV5-3 TRBD2 TGTGCCAGAAGCTCTAGCGGAAGCTCCTACAATGAGCAGTTCTTC CARSSSGSSYNEQFF
. TRBJ2-6 TRBV2 TRBD1 TGTGCCAGTCCTGAGGGTCAGGGGGTGAGCTCTGGGGCCAACGTCCTGACTTTC CASPEGQGVSSGANVLTF
once TRBJ2-2 TRBV10-1 . TGCGCCAGCAGTGAGTCCAGGGGCGGGAACACCGGGGAGCTGTTTTTT CASSESRGGNTGELFF
. TRBJ2-1 TRBV6-6 . TGTGCCAGCAGAGACGACTGGAGCTCCTACAATGAGCAGTTCTTC CASRDDWSSYNEQFF
. TRBJ2-1 TRBV23-1 . TGCGCCAGCAGTCAATCAAAGGACGTAACGGGAGATAACTACAATGAGCAGTTCTTC CASSQSKDVTGDNYNEQFF
. TRBJ1-5 TRBV3-1/TRBV3-2 TRBD1 TGTGCCAGCAGCCTAGCAGGGGGGAATCAGCCCCAGCATTTT CASSLAGGNQPQHF
. TRBJ2-7 TRBV30 TRBD2 TGTGCCTGGAGAACTAGCGGGAGGCGCGAGCAGTACTTC CAWRTSGRREQYF
few TRBJ1-1 TRBV19 TRBD1 TGTGCCAGTACTCTATTCCAGGGGGACACTGAAGCTTTCTTT CASTLFQGDTEAFF
once TRBJ2-3 TRBV19 TRBD2 TGTGCCAGTAACAGCGGGAGGATGATGACAGATACGCAGTATTTT CASNSGRMMTDTQYF
. TRBJ1-4 TRBV7-9 . TGTGCCAGCAGCTTGGCGGGCGCAAGCCTTGAAAAACTGTTTTTT CASSLAGASLEKLFF
. TRBJ1-6 TRBV9 . TGTGCCAGCAGCGTAGGGACAGTGAATTCACCCCTCCACTTT CASSVGTVNSPLHF
few TRBJ1-5 TRBV3-1/TRBV3-2 . TGTGCCAGCAGCCTTTCGAATCAGCCCCAGCATTTT CASSLSNQPQHF
. TRBJ2-5 TRBV6-2/TRBV6-3 TRBD1 TGTGCCAGCAGTTACCACGACAGGGGCAGAGAGACCCAGTACTTC CASSYHDRGRETQYF
. TRBJ2-1 TRBV5-1 TRBD2 TGCGCCAGCAGCGACTACACTCAGGGACTAGCGGGAGATCTTGAGCAGTTCTTC CASSDYTQGLAGDLEQFF
. TRBJ2-5 TRBV27 . TGTGCCAGCAGTTACCACACCCCGGGAGCCGAGACCCAGTACTTC CASSYHTPGAETQYF
. TRBJ2-1 TRBV28 TRBD1 TGTGCCAGCGCAACAGGGGGTAGGTATGAGCAGTTCTTC CASATGGRYEQFF
. TRBJ2-7 TRBV28 TRBD1 TGTGCCAGCAGTCAGGGACAGGGGCGGGTTTCCTACGAGCAGTACTTC CASSQGQGRVSYEQYF
. TRBJ2-3 TRBV10-1 TRBD2 TGCGCCAGCAGTGTAGCGGGAGCAGATACGCAGTATTTT CASSVAGADTQYF
. TRBJ1-2 TRBV28 TRBD1 TGTGCCTACCAGGGGGGTGGGTTGGATGGCTACACCTTC CAYQGGGLDGYTF
. TRBJ1-2 TRBV28 . TGTGCCAGCCGGACTTCGGCAGGCACGTTGGGCTACACCTTC CASRTSAGTLGYTF
medium-sized TRBJ1-6 TRBV2 TRBD1 TGTGCCAGCGGTGGACAGGGCGACTCACCCCTCCACTTT CASGGQGDSPLHF
. TRBJ2-1 TRBV27 TRBD2 TGTGCCAGCAGTATCCGACTAGCGGAGAACAATGAGCAGTTCTTC CASSIRLAENNEQFF
. TRBJ2-2 TRBV7-9 . TGTGCCAGCAGCTTAGCGCTGGGAGTCGGGGAGCTGTTTTTT CASSLALGVGELFF
. TRBJ2-2 TRBV10-3 TRBD1 TGTGCCATGGCCGGGACAGCGAACACCGGGGAGCTGTTTTTT CAMAGTANTGELFF
once TRBJ2-7 TRBV12-3/TRBV12-4 TRBD2 TGTGCCAGCAGGATTGGGACTAGCGGGGGCCCGTACTTC CASRIGTSGGPYF
. TRBJ1-5 TRBV10-1 . TGCGCCAGCAGCTCGGACAGTAATCAGCCCCAGCATTTT CASSSDSNQPQHF